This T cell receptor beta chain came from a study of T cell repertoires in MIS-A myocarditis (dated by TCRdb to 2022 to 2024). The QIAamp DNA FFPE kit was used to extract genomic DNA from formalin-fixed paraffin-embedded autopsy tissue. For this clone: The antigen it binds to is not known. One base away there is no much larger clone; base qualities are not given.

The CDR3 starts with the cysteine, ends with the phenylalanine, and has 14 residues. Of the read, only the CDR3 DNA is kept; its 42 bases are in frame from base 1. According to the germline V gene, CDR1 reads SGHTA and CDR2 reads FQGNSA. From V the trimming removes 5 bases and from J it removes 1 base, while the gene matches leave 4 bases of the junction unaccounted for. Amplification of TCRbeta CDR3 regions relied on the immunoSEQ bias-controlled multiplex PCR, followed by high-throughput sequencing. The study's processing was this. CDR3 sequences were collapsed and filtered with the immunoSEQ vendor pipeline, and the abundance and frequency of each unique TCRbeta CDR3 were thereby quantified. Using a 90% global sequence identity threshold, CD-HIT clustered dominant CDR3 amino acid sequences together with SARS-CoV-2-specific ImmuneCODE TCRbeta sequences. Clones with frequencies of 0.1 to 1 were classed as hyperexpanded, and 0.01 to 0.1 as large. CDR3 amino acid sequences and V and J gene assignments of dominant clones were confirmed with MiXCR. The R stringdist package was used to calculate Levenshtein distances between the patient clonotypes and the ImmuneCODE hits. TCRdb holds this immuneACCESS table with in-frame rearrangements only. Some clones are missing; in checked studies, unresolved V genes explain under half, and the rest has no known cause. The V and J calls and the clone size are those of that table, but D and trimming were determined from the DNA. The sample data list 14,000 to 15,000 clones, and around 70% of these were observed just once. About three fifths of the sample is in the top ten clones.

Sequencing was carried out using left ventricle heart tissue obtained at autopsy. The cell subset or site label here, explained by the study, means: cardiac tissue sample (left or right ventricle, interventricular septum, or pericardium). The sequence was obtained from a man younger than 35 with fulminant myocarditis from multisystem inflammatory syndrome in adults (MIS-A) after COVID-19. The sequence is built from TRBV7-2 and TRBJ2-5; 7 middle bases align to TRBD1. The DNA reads TGTGCCAGCAGCGTAGGGGGCGCCCAAGAGACCCAGTACTTC. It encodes CASSVGGAQETQYF.